One sample yielded the 17 T cell receptor beta chains listed below, sequenced in a study of sequential checkpoint blockade in melanoma. Sequencing was performed with immunoSEQ multiplex PCR; in TCRdb, only in-frame clones are kept and a portion is missing. The table records some 2,200 clones, over 15% of them present only once. The sample's treatment: randomized to nivolumab then ipilimumab (arm A) or the reverse (arm B). The sequencing here drew on tumor tissue (inferred from file names), taken from a patient given nivolumab and ipilimumab in sequence. The receptors derive from a human donor with melanoma.

The chain recombines TRBV19 with TRBJ1-6, with D uncertain. V lost 1 base and J lost 6, with 7 bases in between. CDR3 length equals 14 residues. Germline V lookup: CDR1 LNHDA, CDR2 SQIVND (reference sequence). The CDR3 DNA reads as TGTGCCAGTAGTATAGGGAGGCCTAATTCACCCCTCCACTTT. It encodes CASSIGRPNSPLHF.

This clone was counted many times. The V and J genes are TRBV6-8 and TRBJ2-3; 9 bases fit TRBD1. The CDR3 has 14 amino acids. Germline V gene sequence: CDR1 MNHGY, CDR2 SAAAGT. The J segment lost 4 bases and the V segment lost 7 bases, leaving 6 bases of the junction unmatched. The CDR3 here is CASIKQGAADTQYF. The CDR3 bases are TGTGCCAGCATTAAACAGGGGGCTGCAGATACGCAGTATTTT.

The chain carries TRBV19 and TRBJ1-6; D ambiguous. This CDR3 has 16 residues. The germline CDR1 and CDR2 sequences are LNHDA and SQIVND (reference sequence). V lost 9 bases and J 0 bases, leaving 15 bases between the germline ends. CDR3 in DNA: TGTGCCAGCCTGTCTCGTGCGAGCTCCTATAATTCACCCCTCCACTTT. Translating it yields CASLSRASSYNSPLHF.

The table lists this clone with many counts. The chain is built from TRBV4-1 and TRBJ1-1; 11 bases align to TRBD1. This CDR3 spans 17 amino acids. The junction had 12 bases not matched to a gene; V was cut back by 3 bases and J by 6 bases. CDR1 and CDR2 (germline): MGHRA, YSYEKL. CDR3 DNA: TGCGCCAGCAGCCAGTCTTTCTCTGGACAGGGGGCGCCTGAAGCTTTCTTT. The encoded protein is CASSQSFSGQGAPEAFF.

The chain uses TRBV27 and TRBJ1-1, with a tentative D call TRBD1 (5 bases). This CDR3 contains 16 residues. V was cut by 0 bases and J by 0 bases, with 11 bases left in between. Germline V gene lookup returns CDR1 MNHEY and CDR2 SMNVEV (reference sequence). The CDR3 DNA sequence: TGTGCCAGCAGTTTATCCGCCGGGACCCTGAACACTGAAGCTTTCTTT. Translation: CASSLSAGTLNTEAFF.

At least ten counts were recorded for this clone. The CDR3 DNA reads as TGTGCCACCAGGATGGGGGCGCAAGCTTTCTTT. Encoded protein: CATRMGAQAFF. V usage is TRBV6-4 and J usage is TRBJ1-1; D perhaps matches TRBD1 (6 bases). CDR1 MRHNA and CDR2 SNTAGT come from the germline V gene. Trimming stripped 10 bases from V and 9 bases from J, with 15 bases between. The CDR3 contains 11 residues.

The chain joins TRBV18 to TRBJ2-7; D possibly corresponds to TRBD1 (5 bases). Trimming took 2 bases from V and 6 from J, leaving 8 bases between them. The CDR3 covers 12 residues. Germline loops: CDR1 KGHSH, CDR2 LQKENI. CDR3: CASSPTGAEQYF. In nucleotides, the CDR3 is TGTGCCAGCTCACCAACAGGTGCCGAGCAGTACTTC.

This clone was observed a few times. The CDR3 sequence: CASSPPVQGGSPFF. The CDR3, as DNA: TGTGCCAGCTCACCACCTGTACAGGGAGGGAGCCCTTTCTTT. V and J are TRBV18 and TRBJ1-1; D possibly corresponds to TRBD1 (6 bases). The CDR3 has 14 amino acids. The V gene lost 0 bases and the J gene lost 12 bases, with 17 bases spanning the gap. Looked up from germline, CDR1 is KGHSH and CDR2 is LQKENI.

This clone has only a few counts. The chain links TRBV29-1 to TRBJ1-2; TRBD1 might be the D (5 bases). V was shortened by 5 bases and J by 2 bases, with 12 bases between the two germline ends. Per germline, CDR1 SQVTM and CDR2 ANQGSEA. The CDR3 consists of 13 residues. In DNA form, the CDR3 reads TGCAGCGTTCGGGGCACGTTAAACTATGGCTACACCTTC. It is translated as CSVRGTLNYGYTF.

The chain recombines TRBV14 with TRBJ2-3, with D maybe TRBD1 (7 bases). Germline V gene data show CDR1 as SGHDN and CDR2 as FVKESK. The germline V and J ends were trimmed by 0 bases and 0 bases, with 16 bases remaining between them. This CDR3 contains 18 residues. CDR3 sequence reads: CASSQERFRGRSTDTQYF. In DNA form, the CDR3 reads TGTGCCAGCAGCCAAGAAAGATTCAGGGGGAGGAGCACAGATACGCAGTATTTT.

This chain links TRBV18 with TRBJ1-5; D ambiguous. V gave up 2 bases and J gave up 4 bases, with 9 bases separating them. In germline, CDR1 is KGHSH, CDR2 LQKENI. The CDR3 sequence is 14 residues long. In nucleotides, the CDR3 is TGTGCCAGCTCACCAACGTCAGATAATCAGCCCCAGCATTTT. Translating it yields CASSPTSDNQPQHF.

V and J are TRBV6-8 and TRBJ1-2; 7 positions agree with TRBD1. The V and J ends lost 6 bases and 3 bases, in that order; junction bases with no gene match: 7. Per the germline V gene, CDR1 is MNHGY and CDR2 is SAAAGT. The CDR3 spans 14 residues. This CDR3 is CASRLRGRDYGYTF. The DNA for the CDR3 is TGTGCCAGCAGATTAAGGGGGCGCGACTATGGCTACACCTTC.

This clone was observed a few times. This chain joins TRBV28 and TRBJ1-3; D remains ambiguous. The CDR3 runs to 16 residues. Looked up from germline, CDR1 is MDHEN and CDR2 is SYDVKM. V lost 4 bases to trimming and J lost 0 bases, with 13 bases between them. The CDR3 DNA reads as TGTGCCAGCAGTTCTTATCTGTTGAGCTCTGGAAACACCATATATTTT. Translating gives CASSSYLLSSGNTIYF.

This clone is termed large. The J gene is TRBJ1-6, the V gene TRBV6-8, with 9 bases matching TRBD1. This CDR3 is 16 amino acids long. CDR1 is MNHGY and CDR2 is SAAAGT in the germline V gene. The V gene end was trimmed by 2 bases and the J gene end by 8 bases; junction bases not matched to a gene: 7. The DNA of the CDR3 is TGTGCCAGCAGTTACCGGAGGGACAGGGCCGATTCACCCCTCCACTTT. This codes for CASSYRRDRADSPLHF.

The chain combines TRBV10-2 with TRBJ1-5; D gene unclear. There are 13 residues in the CDR3. Germline loops: CDR1 WSHSY, CDR2 SAAADI. Trimming cost V 3 bases and J 12 bases, with 15 bases left between them. CDR3 in DNA: TGCGCCAGCAGTGATCTCCCGAGAGGGCTCCAGCATTTT. Translating it yields CASSDLPRGLQHF.

The sample holds many counts of this clone. The chain links TRBV11-3 to TRBJ2-1; D is ambiguous. The CDR3 contains 15 residues. Germline V gives CDR1 SGHNT, CDR2 YENEEA. V was trimmed by 5 bases and J by 4 bases, leaving 15 bases between them. CDR3 nucleotide sequence: TGTGCCAGCAGCCCCAGGATGGCAGGTTACAATGAGCAGTTCTTC. Its translation is CASSPRMAGYNEQFF.

The chain recombines TRBV5-1 with TRBJ2-5; D uncertain. Germline CDR1 is SGHRS and CDR2 is YFSETQ. This CDR3 spans 16 amino acids. The V gene lost 0 bases and the J gene lost 0 bases, with 12 bases spanning the gap. The CDR3 region has the DNA TGCGCCAGCAGCTTGGCCATGGCCCCGTACCAAGAGACCCAGTACTTC. Translated, it gives CASSLAMAPYQETQYF.